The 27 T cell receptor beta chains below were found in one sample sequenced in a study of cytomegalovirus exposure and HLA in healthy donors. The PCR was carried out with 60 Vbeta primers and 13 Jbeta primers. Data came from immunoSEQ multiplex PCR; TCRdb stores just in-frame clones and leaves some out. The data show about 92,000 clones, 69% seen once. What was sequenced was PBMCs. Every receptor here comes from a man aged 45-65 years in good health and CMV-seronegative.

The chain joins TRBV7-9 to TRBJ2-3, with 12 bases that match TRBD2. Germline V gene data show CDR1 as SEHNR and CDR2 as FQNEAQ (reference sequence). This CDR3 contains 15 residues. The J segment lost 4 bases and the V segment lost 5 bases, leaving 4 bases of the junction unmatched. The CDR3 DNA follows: TGTGCCAGCAGCAGGACTAGCGGGGTGGCAGATACGCAGTATTTT. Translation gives CASSRTSGVADTQYF.

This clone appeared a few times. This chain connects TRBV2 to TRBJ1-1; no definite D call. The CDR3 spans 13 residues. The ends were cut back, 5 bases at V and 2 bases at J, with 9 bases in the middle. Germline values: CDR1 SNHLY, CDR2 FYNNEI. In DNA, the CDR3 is TGTGCCAGCAGTAAAACGGTTAACACTGAAGCTTTCTTT. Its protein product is CASSKTVNTEAFF.

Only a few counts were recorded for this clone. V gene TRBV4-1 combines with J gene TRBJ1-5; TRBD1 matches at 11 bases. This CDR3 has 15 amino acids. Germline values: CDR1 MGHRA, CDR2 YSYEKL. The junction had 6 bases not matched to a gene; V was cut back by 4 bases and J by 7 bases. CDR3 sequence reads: CASSPRDRGDQPQHF. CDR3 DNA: TGCGCCAGCAGCCCCCGGGACAGGGGGGACCAGCCCCAGCATTTT.

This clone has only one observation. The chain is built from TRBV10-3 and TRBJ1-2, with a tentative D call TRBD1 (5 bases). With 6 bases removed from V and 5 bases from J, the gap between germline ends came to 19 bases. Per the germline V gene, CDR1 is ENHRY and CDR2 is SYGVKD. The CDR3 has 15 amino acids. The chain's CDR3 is CAIRRQRGLEYGYTF. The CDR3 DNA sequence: TGTGCCATCAGGAGACAGAGAGGTTTAGAGTATGGCTACACCTTC.

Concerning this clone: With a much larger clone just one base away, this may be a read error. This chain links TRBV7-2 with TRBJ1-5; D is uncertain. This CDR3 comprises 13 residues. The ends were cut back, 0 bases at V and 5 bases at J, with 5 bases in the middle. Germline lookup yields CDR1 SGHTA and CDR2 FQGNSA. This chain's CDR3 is CASSLAAHQPQHF. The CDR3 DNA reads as TGTGCCAGCAGCTTAGCAGCCCATCAGCCCCAGCATTTT.

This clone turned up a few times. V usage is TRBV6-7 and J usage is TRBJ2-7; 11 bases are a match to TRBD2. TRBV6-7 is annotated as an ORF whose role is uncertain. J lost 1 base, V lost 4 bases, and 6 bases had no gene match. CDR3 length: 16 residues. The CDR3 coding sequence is TGTGCCAGCAGTTTGAAACTAGCGGGAGTTTCCTACGAGCAGTACGTC. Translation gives CASSLKLAGVSYEQYV.

The CDR3 region has the DNA TGCGCCAGCAGCCTCAACGGGGGTTCCTCCTACAATGAGCAGTTCTTC. This encodes CASSLNGGSSYNEQFF. The chain recombines TRBV5-1 with TRBJ2-1; D perhaps matches TRBD2 (6 bases). V dropped 4 bases and J dropped 0 bases, with 14 bases sitting between them. The CDR3 is made up of 16 amino acids. Germline V gives CDR1 SGHRS, CDR2 YFSETQ. Variable domain in full (rest from reference TRBV5-1 and TRBJ2-1): KAGVTQTPRYLIKTRGQQVTLSCSPISGHRSVSWYQQTPGQGLQFLFEYFSETQRNKGNFPGRFSGRQFSNSRSEMNVSTLELGDSALYLCASSLNGGSSYNEQFFGPGTRLTVL.

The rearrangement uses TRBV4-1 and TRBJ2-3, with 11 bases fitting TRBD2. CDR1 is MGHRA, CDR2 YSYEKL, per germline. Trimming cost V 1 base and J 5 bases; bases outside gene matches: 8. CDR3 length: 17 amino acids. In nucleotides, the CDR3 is TGCGCCAGCAGCCAAGTCAGTAGCGGGAGGGCCAGAGATACGCAGTATTTT. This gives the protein CASSQVSSGRARDTQYF.

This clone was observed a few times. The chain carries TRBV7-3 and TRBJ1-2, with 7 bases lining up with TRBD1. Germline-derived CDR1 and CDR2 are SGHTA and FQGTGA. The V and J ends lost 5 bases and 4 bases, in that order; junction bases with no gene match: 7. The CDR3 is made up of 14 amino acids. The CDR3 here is CASSTRQGLYGYTF. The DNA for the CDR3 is TGTGCCAGCAGCACCCGACAGGGACTCTATGGCTACACCTTC. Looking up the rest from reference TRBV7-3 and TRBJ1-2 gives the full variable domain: GAGVSQTPSNKVTEKGKYVELRCDPISGHTALYWYRQSLGQGPEFLIYFQGTGAADDSGLPNDRFFAVRPEGSVSTLKIQRTERGDSAVYLCASSTRQGLYGYTFGSGTRLTVV.

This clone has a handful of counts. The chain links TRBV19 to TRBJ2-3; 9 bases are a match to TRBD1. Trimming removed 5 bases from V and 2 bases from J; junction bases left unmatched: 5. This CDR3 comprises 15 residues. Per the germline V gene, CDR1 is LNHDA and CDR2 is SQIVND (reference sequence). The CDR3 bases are TGTGCCAGTAGTCTCGGGACAGGGCACACAGATACGCAGTATTTT. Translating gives CASSLGTGHTDTQYF.

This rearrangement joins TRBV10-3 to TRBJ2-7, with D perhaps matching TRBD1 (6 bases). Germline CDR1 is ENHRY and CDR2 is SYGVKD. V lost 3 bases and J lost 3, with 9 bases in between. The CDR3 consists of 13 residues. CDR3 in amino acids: CAISEGQSYEQYV. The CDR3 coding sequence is TGTGCCATCAGTGAAGGACAGAGCTACGAGCAGTACGTC.

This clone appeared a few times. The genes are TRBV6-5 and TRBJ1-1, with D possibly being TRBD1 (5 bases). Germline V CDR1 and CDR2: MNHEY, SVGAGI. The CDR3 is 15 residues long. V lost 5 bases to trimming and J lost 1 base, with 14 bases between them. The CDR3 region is CASSARGGKNTEAFF. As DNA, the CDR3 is TGTGCCAGCAGTGCCCGGGGGGGGAAGAACACTGAAGCTTTCTTT.

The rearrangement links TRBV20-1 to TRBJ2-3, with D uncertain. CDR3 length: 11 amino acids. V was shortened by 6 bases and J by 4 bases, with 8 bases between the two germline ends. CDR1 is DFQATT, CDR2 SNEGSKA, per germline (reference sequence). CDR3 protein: CSAISPDTQYF. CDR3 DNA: TGCAGTGCGATTAGCCCAGATACGCAGTATTTT.

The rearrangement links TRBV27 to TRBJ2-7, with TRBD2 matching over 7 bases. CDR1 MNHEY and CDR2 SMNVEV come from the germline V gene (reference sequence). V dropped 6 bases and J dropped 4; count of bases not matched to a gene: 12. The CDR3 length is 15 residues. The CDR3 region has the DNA TGTGCCAGCAGACAGATTCCCGCGGGGGAGTACGAGCAGTACTTC. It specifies CASRQIPAGEYEQYF.

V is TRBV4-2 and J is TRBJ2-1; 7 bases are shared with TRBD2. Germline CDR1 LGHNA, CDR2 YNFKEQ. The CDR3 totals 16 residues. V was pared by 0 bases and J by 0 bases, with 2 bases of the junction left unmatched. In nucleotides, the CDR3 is TGTGCCAGCAGCCAAGAAAGCGGGGTCTCCTACAATGAGCAGTTCTTC. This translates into CASSQESGVSYNEQFF.

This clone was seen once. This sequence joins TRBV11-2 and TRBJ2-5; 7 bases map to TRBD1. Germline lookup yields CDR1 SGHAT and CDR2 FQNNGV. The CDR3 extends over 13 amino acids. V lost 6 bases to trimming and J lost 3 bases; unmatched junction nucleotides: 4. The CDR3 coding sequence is TGTGCCAGCAGTCCAGACAGGGAAGAGACCCAGTACTTC. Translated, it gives CASSPDREETQYF.

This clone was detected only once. CDR3 amino acids: CASSGGGTETQYF. The CDR3, as DNA: TGTGCCAGCAGCGGAGGGGGCACAGAGACCCAGTACTTC. The rearrangement joins TRBV7-3 to TRBJ2-5; TRBD1 might be the D (7 bases). The CDR3 loop spans 13 amino acids. Germline lookup yields CDR1 SGHTA and CDR2 FQGTGA. V lost 5 bases and J 4 bases, leaving 11 bases between the germline ends. The entire variable domain, with the rest obtained from reference TRBV7-3 and TRBJ2-5, is as follows: GAGVSQTPSNKVTEKGKYVELRCDPISGHTALYWYRQSLGQGPEFLIYFQGTGAADDSGLPNDRFFAVRPEGSVSTLKIQRTERGDSAVYLCASSGGGTETQYFGPGTRLLVL.

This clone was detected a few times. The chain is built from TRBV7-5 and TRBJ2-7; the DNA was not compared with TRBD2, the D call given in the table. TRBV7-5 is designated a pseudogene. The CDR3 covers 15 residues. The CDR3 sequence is CVRSPSGFSSYEQYV. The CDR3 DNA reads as TGTGTCAGAAGCCCCTCGGGTTTCAGCTCCTACGAGCAGTACGTC.

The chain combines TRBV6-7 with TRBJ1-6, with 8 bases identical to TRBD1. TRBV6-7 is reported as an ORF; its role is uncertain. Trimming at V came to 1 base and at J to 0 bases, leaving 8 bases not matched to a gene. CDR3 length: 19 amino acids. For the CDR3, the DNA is TGTGCCAGCAGTTACTTCAGGACAGGGCCTCGCTCCTATAATTCACCCCTCCACTTT. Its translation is CASSYFRTGPRSYNSPLHF.

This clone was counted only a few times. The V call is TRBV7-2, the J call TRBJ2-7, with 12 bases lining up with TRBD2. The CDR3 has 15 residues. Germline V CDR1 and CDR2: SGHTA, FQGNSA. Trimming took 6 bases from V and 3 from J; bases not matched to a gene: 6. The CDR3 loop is CASSMGLAGYYEQYF. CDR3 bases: TGTGCCAGCAGTATGGGACTAGCGGGTTACTACGAGCAGTACTTC.

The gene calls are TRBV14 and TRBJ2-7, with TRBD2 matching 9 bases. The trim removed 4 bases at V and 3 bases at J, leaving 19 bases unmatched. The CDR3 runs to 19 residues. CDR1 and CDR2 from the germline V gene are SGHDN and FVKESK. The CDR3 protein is CASSPGGEKSGGLNYEQYF. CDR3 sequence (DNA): TGTGCCAGCAGCCCCGGGGGAGAAAAAAGCGGGGGGTTGAACTACGAGCAGTACTTC.

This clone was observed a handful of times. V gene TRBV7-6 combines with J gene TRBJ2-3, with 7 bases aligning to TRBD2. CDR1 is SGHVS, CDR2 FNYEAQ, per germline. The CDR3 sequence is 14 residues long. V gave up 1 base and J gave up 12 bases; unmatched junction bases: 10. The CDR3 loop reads CASSLEASGSLQYF. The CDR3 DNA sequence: TGTGCCAGCAGCTTAGAGGCTAGCGGCTCTCTTCAGTATTTT.

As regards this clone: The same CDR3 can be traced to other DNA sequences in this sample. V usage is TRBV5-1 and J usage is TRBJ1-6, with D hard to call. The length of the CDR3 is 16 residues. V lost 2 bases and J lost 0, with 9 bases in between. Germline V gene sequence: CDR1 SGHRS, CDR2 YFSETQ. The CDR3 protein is CASSLPESSYNSPLHF. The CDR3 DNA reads TGCGCCAGCAGCTTACCGGAGAGCTCCTATAATTCACCCCTCCACTTT.

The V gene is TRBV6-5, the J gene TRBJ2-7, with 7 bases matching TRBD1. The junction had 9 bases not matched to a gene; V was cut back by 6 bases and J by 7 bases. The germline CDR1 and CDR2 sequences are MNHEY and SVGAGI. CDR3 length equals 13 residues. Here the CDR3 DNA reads TGTGCCAGCAGCCGGGACAGACAAGGGGAGCAGTACTTC. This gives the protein CASSRDRQGEQYF.

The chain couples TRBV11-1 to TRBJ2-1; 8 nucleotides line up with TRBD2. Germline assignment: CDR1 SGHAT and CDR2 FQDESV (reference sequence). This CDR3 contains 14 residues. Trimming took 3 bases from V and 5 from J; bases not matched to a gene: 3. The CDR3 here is CASSLLLADNEQFF. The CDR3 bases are TGTGCCAGCAGCTTGTTACTAGCGGACAATGAGCAGTTCTTC.

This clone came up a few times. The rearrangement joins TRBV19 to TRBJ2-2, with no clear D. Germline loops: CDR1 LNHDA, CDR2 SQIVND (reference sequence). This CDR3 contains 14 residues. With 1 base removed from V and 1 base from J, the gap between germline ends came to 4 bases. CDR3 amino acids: CASSIARNTGELFF. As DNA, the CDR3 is TGTGCCAGTAGTATAGCCAGGAACACCGGGGAGCTGTTTTTT.

The CDR3 protein is CASSSVETGNTIYF. CDR3 DNA: TGTGCCAGCAGTTCGGTGGAGACTGGAAACACCATATATTTT. The chain carries TRBV6-6 and TRBJ1-3; the D is unclear. Trimming pared 4 bases from V and 2 bases from J, leaving 9 bases between. The CDR3 consists of 14 residues. Per the germline V gene, CDR1 is MNHNY and CDR2 is SVGAGI (reference sequence).